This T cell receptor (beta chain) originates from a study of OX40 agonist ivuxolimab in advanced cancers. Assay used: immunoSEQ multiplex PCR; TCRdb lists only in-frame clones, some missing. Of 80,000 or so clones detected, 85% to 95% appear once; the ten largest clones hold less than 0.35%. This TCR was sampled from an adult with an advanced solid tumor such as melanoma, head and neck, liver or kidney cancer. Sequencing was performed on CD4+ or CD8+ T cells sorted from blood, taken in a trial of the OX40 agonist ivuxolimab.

The chain's CDR3 is CASRAGETQYF. CDR3 in DNA: TGTGCCAGCAGGGCGGGGGAGACCCAGTACTTC. The V call is TRBV5-5, the J call TRBJ2-5, with D possibly matching TRBD2 (6 bases). Germline loops: CDR1 SGHKS, CDR2 YYEKEE (reference sequence). This CDR3 contains 11 residues. Trimming removed 5 bases from V and 5 bases from J, with 7 bases in between. Drawing the rest from reference TRBV5-5 and TRBJ2-5, the complete variable domain is DAGVTQSPTHLIKTRGQQVTLRCSPISGHKSVSWYQQVLGQGPQFIFQYYEKEERGRGNFPDRFSARQFPNYSSELNVNALLLGDSALYLCASRAGETQYFGPGTRLLVL.